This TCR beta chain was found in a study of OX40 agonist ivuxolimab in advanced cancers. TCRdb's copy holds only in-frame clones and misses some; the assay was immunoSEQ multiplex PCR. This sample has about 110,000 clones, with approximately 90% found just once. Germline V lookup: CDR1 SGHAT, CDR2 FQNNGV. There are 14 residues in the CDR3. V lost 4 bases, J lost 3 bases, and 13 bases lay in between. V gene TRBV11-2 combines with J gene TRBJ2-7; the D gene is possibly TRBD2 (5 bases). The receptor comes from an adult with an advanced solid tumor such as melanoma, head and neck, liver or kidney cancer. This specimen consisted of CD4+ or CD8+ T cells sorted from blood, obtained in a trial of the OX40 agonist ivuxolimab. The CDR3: CASSYTNGDYEQYF. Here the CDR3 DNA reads TGTGCCAGCAGCTACACCAACGGGGACTACGAGCAGTACTTC. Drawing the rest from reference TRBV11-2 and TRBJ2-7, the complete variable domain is EAGVAQSPRYKIIEKRQSVAFWCNPISGHATLYWYQQILGQGPKLLIQFQNNGVVDDSQLPKDRFSAERLKGVDSTLKIQPAKLEDSAVYLCASSYTNGDYEQYFGPGTRLTVT.